This TCR beta chain appears in the sequencing data of a study of patients and donors after allogeneic stem cell transplantation. This clonotype was counted between two and nine times. MiXCR was run by TCRdb on the RT-PCR reads, yielding one entry per CDR3 protein. The profile shows roughly 940,000 distinct CDR3 sequences, about a sixth of them singletons. Germline CDR1 reads SQVTM; CDR2 reads ANQGSEA. The ends were cut back, 4 bases at V and 5 bases at J, with 9 bases in the middle. This CDR3 region has 12 residues. The sequencing input was blood, either unsorted or a sorted T cell fraction (not recorded which). This TCR came from a human donor who was either an allogeneic HSCT recipient or a stem cell or donor lymphocyte infusion donor (not recorded which). It is not recorded whose cells these are; they may come from a transplant donor. V is TRBV29-1 and J is TRBJ2-1; a weak D match, TRBD1 (5 bases). CDR3 protein: CSVGQINNEQFF. For the CDR3, the DNA is TGCAGCGTTGGACAGATTAACAATGAGCAGTTCTTC.